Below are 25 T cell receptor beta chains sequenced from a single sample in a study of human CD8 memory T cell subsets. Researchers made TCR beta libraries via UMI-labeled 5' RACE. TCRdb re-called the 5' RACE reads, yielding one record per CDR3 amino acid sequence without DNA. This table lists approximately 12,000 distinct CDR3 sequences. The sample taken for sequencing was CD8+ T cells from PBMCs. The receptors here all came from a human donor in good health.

The CDR3: CASSPRGGPSTDTQYF. The genes are TRBV12-3 or TRBV12-4 and TRBJ2-3; absent DNA, TCRdb's TRBD1 call cannot be checked. The CDR3 loop spans 16 amino acids.

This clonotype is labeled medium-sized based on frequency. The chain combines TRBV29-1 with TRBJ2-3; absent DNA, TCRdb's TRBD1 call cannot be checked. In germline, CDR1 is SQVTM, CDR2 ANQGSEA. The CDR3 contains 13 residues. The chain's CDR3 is CSVAQGWADTQYF.

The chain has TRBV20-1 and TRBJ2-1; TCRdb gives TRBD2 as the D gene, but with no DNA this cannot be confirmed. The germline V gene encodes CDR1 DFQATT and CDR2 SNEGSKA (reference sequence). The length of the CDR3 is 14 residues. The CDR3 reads CSARGTSDFNEQFF.

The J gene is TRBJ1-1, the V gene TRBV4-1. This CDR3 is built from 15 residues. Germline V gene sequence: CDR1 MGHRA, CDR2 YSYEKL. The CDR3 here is CASSQEIGVNTEAFF.

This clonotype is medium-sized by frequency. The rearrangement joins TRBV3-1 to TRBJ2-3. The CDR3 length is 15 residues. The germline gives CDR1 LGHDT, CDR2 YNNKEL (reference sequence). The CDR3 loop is CASSHESQMVDTQYF.

CDR3 amino acids: CSAPTSGRDYNEQFF. The chain recombines TRBV20-1 with TRBJ2-1; the D call of TRBD2 rests on TCRdb alone, since no DNA is present to check it. This CDR3 has 15 amino acids. Germline values: CDR1 DFQATT, CDR2 SNEGSKA (reference sequence).

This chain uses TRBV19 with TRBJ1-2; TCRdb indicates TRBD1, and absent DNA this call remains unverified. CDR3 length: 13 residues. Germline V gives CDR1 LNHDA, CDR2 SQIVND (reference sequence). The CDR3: CASSIGGPDGYTF. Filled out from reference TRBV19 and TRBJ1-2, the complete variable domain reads DGGITQSPKYLFRKEGQNVTLSCEQNLNHDAMYWYRQDPGQGLRLIYYSQIVNDFQKGDIAEGYSVSREKKESFPLTVTSAQKNPTAFYLCASSIGGPDGYTFGSGTRLTVV.

CDR3 sequence reads: CASSYADGELFF. The chain links TRBV6-6 to TRBJ2-2. The CDR3 runs to 12 residues. Per germline, CDR1 MNHNY and CDR2 SVGAGI (reference sequence).

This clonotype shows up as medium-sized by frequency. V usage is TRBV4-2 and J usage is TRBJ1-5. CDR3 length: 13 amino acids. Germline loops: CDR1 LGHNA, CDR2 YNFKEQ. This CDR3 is CASSEQRNQPQHF.

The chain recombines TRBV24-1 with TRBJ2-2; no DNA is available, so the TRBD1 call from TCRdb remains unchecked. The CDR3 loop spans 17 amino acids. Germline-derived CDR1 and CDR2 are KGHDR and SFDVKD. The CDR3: CATSDLTGPADTGELFF.

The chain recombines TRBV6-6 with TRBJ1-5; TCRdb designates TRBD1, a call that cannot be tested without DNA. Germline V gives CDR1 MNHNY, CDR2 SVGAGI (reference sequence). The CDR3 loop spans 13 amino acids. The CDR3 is CASSQGWGQPQHF.

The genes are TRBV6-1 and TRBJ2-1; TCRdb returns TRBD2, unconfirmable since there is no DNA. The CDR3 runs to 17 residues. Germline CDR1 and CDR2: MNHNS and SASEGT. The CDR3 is CASSAPLRLVSPNEQFF.

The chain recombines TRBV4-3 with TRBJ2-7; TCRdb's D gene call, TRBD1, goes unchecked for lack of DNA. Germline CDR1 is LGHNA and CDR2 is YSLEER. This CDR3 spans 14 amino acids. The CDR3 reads CASSQVRQAYEQYF.

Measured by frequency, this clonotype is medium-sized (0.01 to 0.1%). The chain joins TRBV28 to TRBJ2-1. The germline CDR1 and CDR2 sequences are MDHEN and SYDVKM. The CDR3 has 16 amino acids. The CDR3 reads CASSLHGASSYNEQFF.

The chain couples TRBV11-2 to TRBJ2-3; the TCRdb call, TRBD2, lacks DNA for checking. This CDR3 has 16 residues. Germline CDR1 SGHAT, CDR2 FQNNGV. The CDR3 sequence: CASSFIPDSSTDTQYF.

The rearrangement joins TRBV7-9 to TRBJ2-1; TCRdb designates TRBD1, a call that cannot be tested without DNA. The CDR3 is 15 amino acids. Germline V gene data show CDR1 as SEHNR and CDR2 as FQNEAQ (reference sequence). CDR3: CASSPQDRGYNEQFF.

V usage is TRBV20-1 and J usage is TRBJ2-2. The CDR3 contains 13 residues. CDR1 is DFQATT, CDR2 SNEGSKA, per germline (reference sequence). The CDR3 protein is CSARDLYTGELFF.

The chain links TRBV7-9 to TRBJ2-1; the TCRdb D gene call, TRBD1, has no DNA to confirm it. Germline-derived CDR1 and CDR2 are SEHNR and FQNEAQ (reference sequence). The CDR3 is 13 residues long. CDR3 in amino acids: CASSLVPAPEQFF.

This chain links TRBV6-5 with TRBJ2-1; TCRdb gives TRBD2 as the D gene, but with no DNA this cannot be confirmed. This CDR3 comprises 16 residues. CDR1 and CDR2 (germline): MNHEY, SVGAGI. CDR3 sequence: CASDPSLAGSYNEQFF.

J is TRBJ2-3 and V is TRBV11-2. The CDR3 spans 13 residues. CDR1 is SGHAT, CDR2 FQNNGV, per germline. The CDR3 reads CASSLIITDTQYF.

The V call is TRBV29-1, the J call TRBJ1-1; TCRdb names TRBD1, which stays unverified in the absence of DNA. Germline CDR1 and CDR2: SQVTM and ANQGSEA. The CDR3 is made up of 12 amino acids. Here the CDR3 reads CSDRQGGTEAFF.

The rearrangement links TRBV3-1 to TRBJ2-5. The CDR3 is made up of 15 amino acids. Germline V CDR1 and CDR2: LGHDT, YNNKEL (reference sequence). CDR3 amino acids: CASSQDPAHQETQYF.

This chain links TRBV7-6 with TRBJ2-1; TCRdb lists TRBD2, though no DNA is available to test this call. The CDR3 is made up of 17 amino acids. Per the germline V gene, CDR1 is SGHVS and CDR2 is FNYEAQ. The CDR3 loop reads CASSLVGLAGVDNEQFF. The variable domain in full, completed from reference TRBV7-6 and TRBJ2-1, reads GAGVSQSPRYKVTKRGQDVALRCDPISGHVSLYWYRQALGQGPEFLTYFNYEAQQDKSGLPNDRFSAERPEGSISTLTIQRTEQRDSAMYRCASSLVGLAGVDNEQFFGPGTRLTVL.

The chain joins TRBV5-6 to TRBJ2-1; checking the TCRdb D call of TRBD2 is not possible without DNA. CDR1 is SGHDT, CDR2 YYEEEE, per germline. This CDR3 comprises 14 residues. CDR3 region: CASSPSTEGNEQFF.

The CDR3 spells CASSRVTGELFF. The chain is built from TRBV9 and TRBJ2-2. The CDR3 has 12 residues. Germline V lookup: CDR1 SGDLS, CDR2 YYNGEE.